In its sample, the clone carrying this T cell receptor (beta chain) was seen many times. Its antigen is not known. Expressed TCRB transcripts were sequenced because the isolated RNA had all been reverse transcribed beforehand. The assay was immunoSEQ multiplex PCR, and TCRdb's table has in-frame clones only and misses some. The data contain 130,000 to 150,000 clones, over 9.5% of them singletons. The data derive from a study of beta chain features in type 1 diabetes. Overall study context: Cell yields, age and gender were similar between patients and healthy donors.

The germline gives CDR1 KGHSH, CDR2 LQKENI. V lost 4 bases and J lost 1, with 10 bases in between. This CDR3 region has 14 residues. Donors underwent one heparinised blood draw, about 120 mL on average. General study findings and limits: TCRB CDR3 length was moderately but significantly reduced in all four CD4+ subsets of Type 1 diabetes patients.

Sequenced: naive CD4+ T cells from blood. The chain joins TRBV18 to TRBJ1-1; a possible D gene is TRBD1 (6 bases). The sequence derives from a man younger than 35 in good health. CDR3 loop: CASSLTGQNTEAFF. CDR3 nucleotides: TGTGCCAGCTCACTTACGGGACAGAACACTGAAGCTTTCTTT.